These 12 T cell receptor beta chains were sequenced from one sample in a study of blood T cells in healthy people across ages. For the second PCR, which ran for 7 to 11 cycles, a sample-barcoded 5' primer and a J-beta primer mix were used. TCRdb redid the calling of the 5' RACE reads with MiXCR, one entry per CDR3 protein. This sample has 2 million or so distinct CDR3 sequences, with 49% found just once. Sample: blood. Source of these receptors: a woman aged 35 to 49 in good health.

The CDR3 nucleotides read TGTGCCAGCAGCTTGACAGGGCGGCCCGAGCAGTACTTC. It encodes CASSLTGRPEQYF. The chain joins TRBV7-2 to TRBJ2-5; 7 bases align to TRBD1. The closer fit of TRBJ2-7 to the DNA end suggests the J call may be wrong. The CDR3 covers 13 residues. CDR1 and CDR2 (germline): SGHTA, FQGNSA.

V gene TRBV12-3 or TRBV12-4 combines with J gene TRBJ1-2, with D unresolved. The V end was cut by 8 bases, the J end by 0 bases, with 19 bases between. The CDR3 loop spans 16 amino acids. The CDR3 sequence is CASFLAGSAANYGYTF. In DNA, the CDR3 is TGTGCCAGCTTTTTAGCGGGGTCAGCAGCTAACTATGGCTACACCTTC.

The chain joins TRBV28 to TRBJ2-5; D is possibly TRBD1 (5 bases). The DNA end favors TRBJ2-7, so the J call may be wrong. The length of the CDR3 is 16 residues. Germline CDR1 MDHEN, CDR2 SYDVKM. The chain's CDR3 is CASSASSMVRVYEQYF. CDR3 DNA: TGTGCCAGCAGTGCATCATCCATGGTCAGGGTGTACGAGCAGTACTTC.

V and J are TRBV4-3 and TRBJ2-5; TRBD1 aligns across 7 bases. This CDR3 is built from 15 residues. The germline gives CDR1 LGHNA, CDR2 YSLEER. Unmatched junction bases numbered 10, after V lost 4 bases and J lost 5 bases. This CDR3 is CASSRNRGAGETQYF. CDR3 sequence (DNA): TGCGCCAGCAGCCGGAACAGGGGAGCAGGGGAGACCCAGTACTTC.

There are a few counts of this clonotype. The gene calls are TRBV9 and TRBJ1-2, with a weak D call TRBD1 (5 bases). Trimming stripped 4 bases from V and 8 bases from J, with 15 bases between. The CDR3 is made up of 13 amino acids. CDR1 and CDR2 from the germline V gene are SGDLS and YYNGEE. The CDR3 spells CASSPSRGEGYTF. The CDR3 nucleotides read TGTGCCAGCAGCCCCTCGAGGGGCGAGGGCTACACCTTC.

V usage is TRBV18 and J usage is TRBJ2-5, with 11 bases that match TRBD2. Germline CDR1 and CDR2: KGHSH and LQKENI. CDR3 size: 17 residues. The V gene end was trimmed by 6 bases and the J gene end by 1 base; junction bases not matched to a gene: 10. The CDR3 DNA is TGTGCCAGCTCCTTCATTCGACTAGCGGGGAGCCAAGAGACCCAGTACTTC. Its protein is CASSFIRLAGSQETQYF.

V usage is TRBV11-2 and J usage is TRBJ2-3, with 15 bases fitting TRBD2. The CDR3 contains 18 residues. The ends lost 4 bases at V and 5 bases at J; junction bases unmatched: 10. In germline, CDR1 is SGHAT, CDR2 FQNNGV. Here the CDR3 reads CASSSIGTSGGRGDTQYF. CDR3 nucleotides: TGTGCCAGCAGCTCCATTGGGACTAGCGGGGGGCGGGGAGATACGCAGTATTTT.

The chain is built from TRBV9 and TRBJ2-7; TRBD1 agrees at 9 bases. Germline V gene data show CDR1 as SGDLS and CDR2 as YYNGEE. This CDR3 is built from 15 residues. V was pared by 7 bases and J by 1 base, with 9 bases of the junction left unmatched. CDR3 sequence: CASATAGTGSYEQYF. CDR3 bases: TGTGCCAGCGCAACGGCGGGGACAGGGTCCTACGAGCAGTACTTC.

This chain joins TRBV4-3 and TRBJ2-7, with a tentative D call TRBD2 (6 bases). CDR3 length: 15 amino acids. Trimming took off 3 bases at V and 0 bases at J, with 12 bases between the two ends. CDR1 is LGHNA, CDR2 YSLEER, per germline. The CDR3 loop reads CASSQGDWDSYEQYF. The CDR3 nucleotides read TGCGCCAGCAGCCAGGGGGACTGGGACTCCTACGAGCAGTACTTC.

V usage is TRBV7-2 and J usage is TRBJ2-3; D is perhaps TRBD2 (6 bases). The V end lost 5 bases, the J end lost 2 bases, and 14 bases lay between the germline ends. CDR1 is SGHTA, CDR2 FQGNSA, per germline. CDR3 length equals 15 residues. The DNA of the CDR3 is TGTGCCAGCAGCCCCCCGGGACTCTACACAGATACGCAGTATTTT. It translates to CASSPPGLYTDTQYF.

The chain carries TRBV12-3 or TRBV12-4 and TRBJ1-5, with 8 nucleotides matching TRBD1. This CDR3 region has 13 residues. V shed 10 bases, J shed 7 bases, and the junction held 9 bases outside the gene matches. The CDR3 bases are TGTGCCATAGGACAGGGTAGGGGCCAGCCCCAGCATTTT. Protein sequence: CAIGQGRGQPQHF.

DNA of the CDR3: TGTGCCAGCAGTCAACAAAGGGGCGAGCAGTACTTC. Translation: CASSQQRGEQYF. This rearrangement joins TRBV28 to TRBJ2-4, with D perhaps matching TRBD1 (5 bases). The J call may be incorrect, as the DNA end agrees better with TRBJ2-7. Germline values: CDR1 MDHEN, CDR2 SYDVKM. The CDR3 length is 12 residues.